What follows are 12 T cell receptor beta chains derived from one specimen sequenced in a study of identical twins. Using its own MiXCR run on the 5' RACE reads, TCRdb lists one record per CDR3 protein. The sample has roughly 290,000 distinct CDR3 sequences; 8% to 9% are singletons. This sample was also put to use in a study of yellow fever vaccine responses in identical twins.

Sequenced input: memory (CD45RO+) T cells sorted from blood. The receptors here all came from a woman under 30 in good health.

This clonotype was detected a few times. V gene TRBV3-1 combines with J gene TRBJ2-2; D is uncertain. Looked up from germline, CDR1 is LGHDT and CDR2 is YNNKEL (reference sequence). This CDR3 region has 18 residues. The V and J ends lost 2 bases and 0 bases respectively, with 16 bases between them. The CDR3 bases are TGTGCCAGCAGCCAAAAATCGATGCGGCACACGAACACCGGGGAGCTGTTTTTT. Translation gives CASSQKSMRHTNTGELFF.

The rearrangement uses TRBV4-1 and TRBJ2-1, with 7 nucleotides matching TRBD2. Germline V gene lookup returns CDR1 MGHRA and CDR2 YSYEKL. The V segment lost 0 bases and the J segment 8 bases; nucleotides outside the gene matches: 13. This CDR3 comprises 17 residues. The CDR3 is CASSQDPLLPGGDEQFF. The CDR3 nucleotides read TGCGCCAGCAGCCAAGATCCCCTACTACCGGGAGGCGATGAGCAGTTCTTC.

The sample holds a few counts of this clonotype. V usage is TRBV5-4 and J usage is TRBJ1-2, with D possibly TRBD1 on 6 matching bases. Trimming took off 4 bases at V and 3 bases at J, with 13 bases between the two ends. Germline V gene lookup returns CDR1 SGHNT and CDR2 YYREEE (reference sequence). This CDR3 is built from 14 residues. The CDR3 nucleotides are TGTGCCAGCAGCCTGAGGGGGACTTACTATGGCTACACCTTC. This encodes CASSLRGTYYGYTF.

This clonotype has only a few counts. The gene calls are TRBV16 and TRBJ2-2; the match to TRBD1 covers 7 bases. The V segment lost 0 bases and the J segment 2 bases; nucleotides outside the gene matches: 9. The germline V gene encodes CDR1 KGHSY and CDR2 FQNENV. This CDR3 has 18 residues. The CDR3, as DNA: TGTGCCAGCAGCCAATCTCGAGGGGGACAGTCAAACACCGGGGAGCTGTTTTTT. Translation: CASSQSRGGQSNTGELFF. Complete variable domain (other parts from reference TRBV16 and TRBJ2-2): GEEVAQTPKHLVRGEGQKAKLYCAPIKGHSYVFWYQQVLKNEFKFLISFQNENVFDETGMPKERFSAKCLPNSPCSLEIQATKLEDSAVYFCASSQSRGGQSNTGELFFGEGSRLTVL.

This clonotype was counted ten times or more. The rearrangement uses TRBV15 and TRBJ2-1, with 8 bases fitting TRBD2. The CDR3 is made up of 14 amino acids. V lost 8 bases, J lost 7 bases, and 10 bases stayed unmatched. Germline CDR1 LNHNV, CDR2 YYDKDF (reference sequence). The CDR3 region is CATLRGGPENEQFF. The CDR3 bases are TGTGCCACCTTACGGGGGGGCCCGGAAAATGAGCAGTTCTTC.

This clonotype appeared a few times. Here the CDR3 reads CATSRAGTSVDNEQFF. The CDR3 DNA sequence: TGTGCCACCAGCAGAGCAGGGACTAGCGTGGACAATGAGCAGTTCTTC. The rearrangement links TRBV15 to TRBJ2-1; TRBD2 matches 10 bases. CDR1 and CDR2 from the germline V gene are LNHNV and YYDKDF (reference sequence). V shed 1 base, J shed 5 bases, and the junction held 5 bases outside the gene matches. The CDR3 runs to 16 residues.

The gene calls are TRBV12-3 or TRBV12-4 and TRBJ1-5; a weak D match, TRBD1 (6 bases). The CDR3 runs to 16 residues. V shed 6 bases and J shed 3 bases, with 18 bases lying between them. In nucleotides, the CDR3 is TGTGCCAGCAGGTCACGGACAGTAAGGACCAATCAGCCCCAGCATTTT. Translating it yields CASRSRTVRTNQPQHF.

This clonotype was detected ten times or more. The chain combines TRBV12-3 or TRBV12-4 with TRBJ2-1; D may be TRBD2 (6 bases). With 6 bases removed from V and 0 bases from J, the gap between germline ends came to 15 bases. The CDR3 is 16 amino acids. This CDR3 reads CASREGLSSSYNEQFF. CDR3 bases: TGTGCCAGCAGGGAGGGACTTTCGAGCTCCTACAATGAGCAGTTCTTC.

This rearrangement joins TRBV10-3 to TRBJ2-5; possibly TRBD1 for D (6 bases). The V end was cut by 6 bases, the J end by 3 bases, with 11 bases between. The germline V gene encodes CDR1 ENHRY and CDR2 SYGVKD. The CDR3 is 13 amino acids. CDR3 DNA: TGTGCCATCAGGGCATCAGGGGAAGAGACCCAGTACTTC. Its translation is CAIRASGEETQYF.

In its sample, this clonotype was seen a few times. The chain joins TRBV9 to TRBJ2-3; D is perhaps TRBD2 (5 bases). The CDR3 is made up of 16 amino acids. V was shortened by 4 bases and J by 1 base, with 16 bases between the two germline ends. CDR1 and CDR2 (germline): SGDLS, YYNGEE. The CDR3 DNA follows: TGTGCCAGCAGCCTCGGGAACCCCGGGGGCACAGATACGCAGTATTTT. Translating gives CASSLGNPGGTDTQYF.

This clonotype has only a few counts. The J gene is TRBJ1-1, the V gene TRBV5-1; D is perhaps TRBD1 (5 bases). V was trimmed by 5 bases and J by 1 base, leaving 9 bases between them. Looked up from germline, CDR1 is SGHRS and CDR2 is YFSETQ. The length of the CDR3 is 13 residues. The CDR3 spells CASRVGGNTEAFF. The CDR3 region has the DNA TGCGCCAGCAGAGTCGGGGGGAACACTGAAGCTTTCTTT.

The chain links TRBV18 to TRBJ2-1, with D possibly matching TRBD2 (5 bases). Germline V gene lookup returns CDR1 KGHSH and CDR2 LQKENI. This CDR3 has 14 residues. V dropped 4 bases and J dropped 6 bases, with 13 bases sitting between them. The CDR3 loop is CASSRREVPNEQFF. CDR3 in DNA: TGTGCCAGCTCACGCCGGGAAGTGCCCAATGAGCAGTTCTTC.